This entry features one T cell receptor beta chain sequence. The antigen is unknown. These data come from a study of CD8+ T cells in alopecia areata. Study details: Scalp area affected, as a percentage, set the severity score of treated patients.

Following RNA extraction, reverse transcription yielded cDNA that acted as the sequencing template. Produced via immunoSEQ multiplex PCR; TCRdb's table is partial and in-frame only. The repertoire holds 170,000 or so clones, with about three fifths as singletons. Treatment meaning: oral pan-JAK inhibitor, 5-10 mg twice daily. Whole-study findings and limits: Scalp and blood samples kept many expanded lesional clones throughout tofacitinib.

Unmatched junction bases numbered 8, after V lost 4 bases and J lost 8 bases. This CDR3 has 13 residues. From germline, CDR1 is SGHRS and CDR2 YFSETQ. This chain joins TRBV5-1 and TRBJ1-2; the match to TRBD1 covers 7 bases. Sequenced here: CD4+ T cells sorted from blood, sampled at week 4, from a patient treated with tofacitinib. The TCR comes from a human donor with alopecia areata. CDR3 nucleotide sequence: TGCGCCAGCAGCCCTCGACAGGGTTGGGGCTACACCTTC. This encodes CASSPRQGWGYTF. Drawing the rest from reference TRBV5-1 and TRBJ1-2, the complete variable domain is KAGVTQTPRYLIKTRGQQVTLSCSPISGHRSVSWYQQTPGQGLQFLFEYFSETQRNKGNFPGRFSGRQFSNSRSEMNVSTLELGDSALYLCASSPRQGWGYTFGSGTRLTVV.